This TCR beta chain was sequenced during a study of vaccination effects on CD4 cells after COVID-19 (dated by TCRdb to between 2021 and 2024). Regarding the study in general: To identify antigen-specific CD4+ T cell clonotypes by their expansion, the ViraFEST assay first stimulated PBMC with viral peptide pools and then applied TCR sequencing. Post-vaccine samples across the study were collected a median of 72 days after the second dose, with a range of 14 to 241. After vaccination, three convalescent patients were sampled at an early time point (day +14) and at a late time point (day +241, +227 and +161, respectively). The full study included some eleven COVID-19 convalescent patients and several SARS-CoV-2-naive healthy vaccine recipients. The Oncomine TCR Beta short-read assay on an Illumina iSeq 100 was used to sequence cultures from other donors in the study. Each well held 1.5 million to 2 million PBMC cultured in IMDM containing roughly 5% human AB serum, 8 to 10 IU/ml IL-2 and gentamicin, along with around 11 ug/ml peptides. The study compared SARS-CoV-2 spike-specific CD4+ TCR repertoires before and after mRNA vaccination in COVID-19 convalescent patients and infection-naive vaccine recipients.

Results the study describes overall, beyond this receptor: Clones induced by infection and clones induced by vaccination both contracted markedly at late timepoints after vaccination, which fits with T cell responses waning over time. In convalescent patients, the post-vaccine spike-reactive repertoire was composed mainly of new vaccine-induced clones that were largely distinct from infection-induced clones. Limitations of the study were the small number of convalescent patients and the absence of early post-infection timepoints.

Details on this clone: Its antigen is unknown. Base qualities are missing; no much larger clone stands one base away.

After less than 13 days of culture, CD4+ T cells were isolated with the EasySep CD4+ T cell isolation kit. PCR-confirmed SARS-CoV-2 infection had occurred in convalescent patients between March and December 2020, before the Alpha, Beta and Delta variants emerged in the United States. Two doses of either the BNT162b2 or the mRNA-1273 mRNA SARS-CoV-2 vaccine were administered to participants. On days 3 and 7, half of the culture medium was replaced with fresh IL-2-containing medium. Unless noted otherwise, every peptide stimulation condition was cultured in triplicate wells. PBMC were separated from whole blood using Ficoll-Paque Plus gradient centrifugation and were then either cryopreserved at -140C or used fresh. Genomic DNA was extracted from cultured CD4+ T cells with the QIAamp micro DNA kit. Libraries were prepared through the immunoSEQ multiplex PCR assay. TCR beta CDR3 sequencing was performed on DNA from the cultured, isolated CD4+ T cells. The study's own analysis went as follows. Non-productive TCR sequences were removed and reads were trimmed to the CDR3 region, keeping CDR3s of at least 7 amino acids. Antigen-specific clonotypes were identified with the MANAFEST web app by comparing expansion in peptide wells against reference cultures. To count as positive, a clone had to show expansion at FDR<0.05 compared with the reference and with all other wells, an odds ratio above 5, and a frequency above 0.1% in two replicate wells. Clonotypes significantly expanded in SARS-CoV-2 spike wells and in at least one common cold coronavirus spike condition were defined as cross-reactive. CDR3 similarity was assessed by Levenshtein distance with the stringdist R package, and unrooted trees were built with ape in R 3.6.1. What TCRdb holds here is the immuneACCESS table cut down to in-frame rearrangements. Part of the clones is not present; checked against another copy, under half of the missing clones reflect an unresolved V gene, and the others are unexplained. From that table come the V and J calls and clone size; the DNA was used to work out D and trimming. The sample includes 45,000 to 55,000 clones, with 65% to 80% observed a single time. The biggest ten clones account for under 5.5% of the sample.

CDR1 is given as LGHNA and CDR2 as YNFKEQ, both from the germline V gene. A distance of 6 bases separates the germline ends of V and J, which lose 0 bases and 0 bases respectively. Counted from cysteine to phenylalanine, this CDR3 has 16 amino acids. Just CDR3 DNA is preserved here, 48 bases in frame from base 1. The receptor chain draws on TRBV4-2 and TRBJ1-6; the D gene identity is not certain. The sequence derives from a human donor who had a prior SARS-CoV-2 infection. This specimen consisted of CD4+ T cells from PBMCs cultured without peptide, obtained after COVID-19 vaccination. The bases read TGTGCCAGCAGCCAAGAGGACCGCTCCTATAATTCACCCCTCCACTTT. This translates into CASSQEDRSYNSPLHF.